This T cell receptor beta chain was recovered during a study of CD8 T cells in ankylosing spondylitis. Study results and limitations: A motif in TCR beta, a set of seven to nine highly homologous variants, appeared characteristic of ankylosing spondylitis blood. Disease-linked clones reportedly showed significant enrichment in matched ankylosing spondylitis synovial fluid.

One entry per CDR3 protein, called by TCRdb with MiXCR from the 5' RACE reads. Counted here are more than 500,000 distinct CDR3 sequences, about 5.4% occurring once; the ten biggest clones make up around 3.6%. This clonotype has a count of ten or more. Its antigen is still unknown. V lost 8 bases and J lost 4, with 19 bases in between. This CDR3 has 15 amino acids. Germline V CDR1 and CDR2: SGHTA, FQGNSA. What was sequenced was blood, either unsorted or a sorted T cell fraction (not recorded which). The chain recombines TRBV7-2 with TRBJ2-3, with D possibly being TRBD1 (6 bases). This receptor was obtained from a male donor with ankylosing spondylitis. The CDR3 sequence: CASSDGTQGPDTQYF. Here the CDR3 DNA reads TGTGCCAGCTCCGACGGGACACAAGGTCCAGATACGCAGTATTTT.